These T cell receptor beta chains were read from a single sample in a study of blood T cell repertoires in COVID-19. Some clones are missing from TCRdb's copy, which holds only in-frame ones; the method was immunoSEQ multiplex PCR. Here the sample spans a few hundred thousand clones, 80% to 85% being singletons. The sample comprised peripheral blood. Receptor source: a man between 60 and 75 years old with acute or convalescent COVID-19. Each CDR3 is given with its conserved first and last residue. A D gene is named only where the DNA matches it firmly. Rows give clone size only sometimes, using once, few, many, or a class for an expanded clone.

TRBV5-1,.,TRBD2,TRBJ2-7,CASSPRGGQWAYEQYF,TGCGCCAGCAGCCCTCGCGGGGGGCAATGGGCTTACGAGCAGTACTTC
TRBV4-2,.,TRBD2,TRBJ2-5,CASSQDTSGGPRETQYF,TGTGCCAGCAGCCAAGATACTAGCGGGGGGCCCCGGGAGACCCAGTACTTC
TRBV5-1,.,.,TRBJ1-4,CASSSTGINEKLFF,TGCGCCAGCTCTTCTACAGGGATTAATGAAAAACTGTTTTTT
TRBV10-1,few,TRBD1,TRBJ2-7,CASSSGTAFYEQYF,TGCGCCAGCAGTTCCGGGACAGCATTCTACGAGCAGTACTTC
TRBV29-1,.,.,TRBJ1-2,CSVAIQGTRYGYTF,TGCAGCGTTGCGATCCAGGGAACTCGGTATGGCTACACCTTC
TRBV5-1,.,TRBD1,TRBJ1-4,CASAPGQGREKLFF,TGCGCCAGTGCCCCGGGACAGGGTAGGGAAAAACTGTTTTTT
TRBV5-4,.,TRBD2,TRBJ2-7,CASRHKRGDHYEQYF,TGTGCCAGCAGACACAAGCGGGGGGACCACTACGAGCAGTACTTC
TRBV29-1,.,.,TRBJ2-2,CSAAQVSNTGELFF,TGCAGCGCGGCACAGGTTTCGAACACCGGGGAGCTGTTTTTT
TRBV6-5,.,.,TRBJ2-2,CASSYGGIGELFF,TGTGCCAGCAGTTACGGGGGGATTGGGGAGCTGTTTTTT
TRBV5-4,.,TRBD2,TRBJ2-3,CASRPQNRTRSRDTQYF,TGTGCCAGCAGACCCCAGAATCGGACTAGAAGTCGCGATACGCAGTATTTT
TRBV3-1/TRBV3-2,.,.,TRBJ2-1,CASSQDLNPYNEQFF,TGTGCCAGCAGCCAAGACCTAAACCCCTACAATGAGCAGTTCTTC
TRBV12-3/TRBV12-4,.,.,TRBJ2-7,CASSSHREQYF,TGTGCCAGCAGTTCACACCGCGAGCAGTACTTC
TRBV3-1/TRBV3-2,.,.,TRBJ1-4,CASSESRFNEKLFF,TGTGCCAGCAGCGAGAGCAGGTTTAATGAAAAACTGTTTTTT
TRBV10-2,.,.,TRBJ1-1,CASRVGGDTEAFF,TGCGCCAGCAGGGTGGGGGGGGACACTGAAGCTTTCTTT
TRBV7-3,.,.,TRBJ2-2,CASSLWGRHANTGELFF,TGTGCCAGCAGCTTATGGGGCCGGCACGCGAACACCGGGGAGCTGTTTTTT
TRBV9,.,TRBD1,TRBJ1-1,CASSVGQGLNTEAFF,TGTGCCAGCAGCGTGGGACAGGGTTTGAACACTGAAGCTTTCTTT
TRBV6-5,.,.,TRBJ2-7,CASSYGTWGEQYF,TGTGCCAGCAGCTACGGGACATGGGGCGAGCAGTACTTC
TRBV6-5,.,.,TRBJ2-7,CASRQTVPYEQYF,TGTGCCAGCAGGCAAACAGTGCCCTACGAGCAGTACTTC
TRBV10-1,.,TRBD1,TRBJ2-3,CASSSGQGTDTQYF,TGCGCCAGCAGCTCGGGACAGGGCACAGATACGCAGTATTTT
TRBV5-8,.,TRBD2,TRBJ2-3,CASSPGLAPSTDTQYF,TGTGCCAGCAGCCCTGGACTAGCGCCTAGCACAGATACGCAGTATTTT
TRBV15,.,.,TRBJ2-3,CATSRAGVEDTQYF,TGTGCCACCAGCAGAGCGGGAGTGGAGGATACGCAGTATTTT
TRBV7-9,.,TRBD1,TRBJ2-5,CASSLSGTEETQYF,TGTGCCAGCAGCTTATCTGGGACAGAAGAGACCCAGTACTTC
TRBV6-4,few,.,TRBJ2-1,CASSDYLAPYNEQFF,TGTGCCAGCAGTGACTATCTAGCGCCCTACAATGAGCAGTTCTTC
TRBV3-1/TRBV3-2,few,TRBD2,TRBJ2-1,CASSTLAGGSISYNEQFF,TGTGCCAGCAGCACCCTAGCGGGGGGCTCGATTTCCTACAATGAGCAGTTCTTC
TRBV5-1,.,TRBD1,TRBJ1-1,CASSRDSKYEAFF,TGCGCCAGCAGCAGGGACAGCAAGTACGAAGCTTTCTTT
TRBV7-6,.,TRBD1,TRBJ2-7,CASRLQGQGSYEQYF,TGTGCCAGCAGACTTCAGGGACAGGGTTCCTACGAGCAGTACTTC
TRBV4-1,.,.,TRBJ1-5,CASNPGILSNQPQHF,TGCGCCAGCAACCCAGGGATACTTAGCAATCAGCCCCAGCATTTT
TRBV19,few,.,TRBJ1-2,CASSMQVVSYGYTF,TGTGCCAGTAGTATGCAGGTGGTCTCATATGGCTACACCTTC
TRBV27,few,.,TRBJ2-5,CASSLSAGAQETQYF,TGTGCCAGCAGTTTATCGGCAGGGGCCCAAGAGACCCAGTACTTC
TRBV7-9,.,.,TRBJ1-1,CASSSRTVNTEAFF,TGTGCCAGCAGCTCAAGGACAGTGAACACTGAAGCTTTCTTT
TRBV7-2,.,TRBD2,TRBJ2-1,CASGATSKANEQFF,TGTGCCAGCGGCGCGACTAGCAAGGCCAATGAGCAGTTCTTC
TRBV27,.,TRBD1,TRBJ1-1,CASSGGQLNTEAFF,TGTGCCAGCAGTGGGGGACAGCTGAACACTGAAGCTTTCTTT
TRBV6-5,.,TRBD2,TRBJ2-2,CASRVGLVATGELFF,TGTGCCAGCAGAGTCGGACTAGTGGCCACCGGGGAGCTGTTTTTT
TRBV5-4,.,TRBD1,TRBJ1-1,CASSSPGQLNTEAFF,TGTGCCAGCAGCTCACCGGGACAGCTGAACACTGAAGCTTTCTTT
TRBV4-3,few,TRBD2,TRBJ2-2,CASRQSGRAPAGELFF,TGCGCCAGCAGACAGAGCGGGAGGGCCCCGGCCGGGGAGCTGTTTTTT
TRBV6-2/TRBV6-3,.,TRBD1,TRBJ2-7,CASSYPLDRFSYEQYF,TGTGCCAGCAGTTACCCCCTGGACAGGTTCTCCTACGAGCAGTACTTC
TRBV29-1,.,TRBD2,TRBJ2-1,CSGGGASGRSDEQFF,TGCAGCGGAGGGGGGGCTAGCGGGAGAAGCGATGAGCAGTTCTTC
TRBV11-2,once,.,TRBJ2-1,CASSFPPPYNEQFF,TGTGCCAGCAGCTTCCCTCCTCCCTACAATGAGCAGTTCTTC
TRBV6-2/TRBV6-3,.,.,TRBJ2-7,CASSYSGRVDEQYF,TGTGCCAGCAGTTACTCGGGCAGGGTGGACGAGCAGTACTTC
TRBV14,.,TRBD1,TRBJ1-2,CASSPPTGLHGYTF,TGTGCCAGCAGCCCGCCGACAGGGCTTCATGGCTACACCTTC
TRBV29-1,few,.,TRBJ2-3,CSVEIGSRTDTQYF,TGCAGCGTTGAAATCGGGAGCCGCACAGATACGCAGTATTTT
TRBV7-9,few,.,TRBJ2-7,CASSFLTGAYEQYF,TGTGCCAGCAGCTTTTTGACAGGAGCCTACGAGCAGTACTTC
TRBV29-1,.,TRBD1,TRBJ2-5,CSVPTGGKETQYF,TGCAGCGTCCCGACAGGGGGCAAAGAGACCCAGTACTTC
TRBV29-1,.,.,TRBJ1-1,CSGLRGNTEAFF,TGCAGCGGACTACGGGGGAACACTGAAGCTTTCTTT
TRBV5-1,.,.,TRBJ1-1,CASSPGGGYTEAFF,TGCGCCAGCAGCCCGGGCGGGGGCTACACTGAAGCTTTCTTT